What follows are 27 T cell receptor beta chains derived from one specimen sequenced in a study of untreated major depressive disorder. Whole-study findings and limits: Depressed patients' CD4+ T cells carried increased TRBV05-01 (Vbeta 5.1) usage versus control CD4+ T cells.

Assay: immunoSEQ multiplex PCR; the TCRdb copy retains only in-frame clones and omits some. The sample shows around 13,000 clones, around 90% of them seen only once. No cognate antigen is known for these TCRs. The sequenced sample was CD4+ T cells from PBMCs. Source of these receptors: a young man with major depressive disorder.

The chain is built from TRBV21-1 and TRBJ1-1; no check of the table's D call, TRBD1, against the DNA was made. TRBV21-1 corresponds to a pseudogene. CDR3 length equals 17 residues. This CDR3 is CASSLRQGTLSGTEAFF. CDR3 coding DNA: TGTGCCAGCAGCCTCCGACAGGGCACCCTTAGTGGCACTGAAGCTTTCTTT.

The chain links TRBV9 to TRBJ2-1; unclear D gene. Trimming shortened V by 0 bases and J by 2 bases, and 12 bases separated the two germline ends. The CDR3 is 16 residues long. Germline V gives CDR1 SGDLS, CDR2 YYNGEE. The DNA for the CDR3 is TGTGCCAGCAGCGTAGGGATTTCCTCAACCTACAATGAGCAGTTCTTC. It encodes CASSVGISSTYNEQFF.

The gene calls are TRBV2 and TRBJ2-7; TRBD1 aligns across 8 bases. CDR3 size: 16 residues. After removal of 10 bases from V and 2 bases from J, the junction contained 16 bases not matched to a gene. Per germline, CDR1 SNHLY and CDR2 FYNNEI. CDR3 DNA sequence: TGTGCCACCCAGGCAGGGGGCCGTCTACTACCCTACGAGCAGTACTTC. Amino acids: CATQAGGRLLPYEQYF.

The CDR3 region has the DNA TGCAGAAGCAGGGGGCGGACTGAAGCTTTCTTT. It encodes CRSRGRTEAFF. V is TRBV20-1 and J is TRBJ1-1; 8 bases line up with TRBD1. Germline CDR1 DFQATT, CDR2 SNEGSKA (reference sequence). The CDR3 is 11 residues long.

The chain employs TRBV28 and TRBJ1-2; a weak D match, TRBD1 (6 bases). V was pared by 6 bases and J by 2 bases, with 19 bases between. The CDR3 consists of 16 residues. Germline V gives CDR1 MDHEN, CDR2 SYDVKM. CDR3 DNA: TGTGCCAGCAGCGATTTCGGGGGGCGCATCAACTATGGCTACACCTTC. Amino acid sequence: CASSDFGGRINYGYTF.

This chain joins TRBV5-1 and TRBJ2-7, with D perhaps TRBD1 (6 bases). CDR1 is SGHRS and CDR2 is YFSETQ in the germline V gene. V lost 3 bases and J 2 bases, leaving 18 bases between the germline ends. CDR3 length: 16 amino acids. This CDR3 reads CASSSALPGQTYEQYF. CDR3 in DNA: TGCGCCAGCAGCTCCGCCCTCCCCGGACAGACCTACGAGCAGTACTTC.

This clone has just one count. The gene calls are TRBV5-5 and TRBJ1-1; D is possibly TRBD1 (5 bases). The V end was cut by 3 bases, the J end by 11 bases, with 17 bases between. This CDR3 is 13 amino acids long. Germline loops: CDR1 SGHKS, CDR2 YYEKEE (reference sequence). The CDR3: CASSSSGAPLAFF. CDR3 sequence (DNA): TGTGCCAGCAGCTCCTCCGGGGCCCCGTTGGCTTTCTTT.

The V gene is TRBV7-2, the J gene TRBJ2-7; D perhaps matches TRBD1 (5 bases). The V gene's germline CDR1 is SGHTA and CDR2 FQGNSA. The V gene lost 5 bases and the J gene lost 4 bases, with 6 bases spanning the gap. The CDR3 is 11 residues long. CDR3 amino acids: CASSGHYEQYF. The DNA for the CDR3 is TGTGCCAGCAGCGGACATTACGAGCAGTACTTC. The full variable domain, completed using reference TRBV7-2 and TRBJ2-7, is GAGVSQSPSNKVTEKGKDVELRCDPISGHTALYWYRQSLGQGLEFLIYFQGNSAPDKSGLPSDRFSAERTGGSVSTLTIQRTQQEDSAVYLCASSGHYEQYFGPGTRLTVT.

V usage is TRBV15 and J usage is TRBJ2-1; 8 bases map to TRBD2. This CDR3 spans 17 amino acids. J was trimmed by 8 bases and V by 3 bases; bases with no gene match: 15. Germline CDR1 reads LNHNV; CDR2 reads YYDKDF (reference sequence). The CDR3 here is CATSRGPGTSLIDEQFF. In DNA form, the CDR3 reads TGTGCCACCAGCAGGGGTCCCGGGACTAGTCTTATAGATGAGCAGTTCTTC.

The CDR3 DNA is TGTGCCAGCAGCTTAAGTGGGGTGAACACTGAAGCTTTCTTT. As protein: CASSLSGVNTEAFF. This chain connects TRBV7-9 to TRBJ1-1; D gene unclear. The V and J ends lost 2 bases and 0 bases respectively, with 7 bases between them. This CDR3 spans 14 amino acids. The germline V gene has CDR1 SEHNR and CDR2 FQNEAQ (reference sequence). Variable domain in full (rest from reference TRBV7-9 and TRBJ1-1): DTGVSQNPRHKITKRGQNVTFRCDPISEHNRLYWYRQTLGQGPEFLTYFQNEAQLEKSRLLSDRFSAERPKGSFSTLEIQRTEQGDSAMYLCASSLSGVNTEAFFGQGTRLTVV.

V gene TRBV30 combines with J gene TRBJ2-5; D not resolved. V gave up 4 bases and J gave up 2 bases, with 17 bases separating them. Germline CDR1 GTSNPN, CDR2 SVGIG (reference sequence). CDR3 length: 15 amino acids. CDR3 protein: CAWNRGQSPQETQYF. The CDR3 DNA reads as TGTGCCTGGAATCGTGGGCAGAGCCCACAAGAGACCCAGTACTTC.

This chain links TRBV5-6 with TRBJ2-4, with 7 bases aligning to TRBD2. This CDR3 is 16 amino acids long. Germline CDR1 is SGHDT and CDR2 is YYEEEE. Trimming at V came to 0 bases and at J to 8 bases, leaving 11 bases not matched to a gene. The CDR3 sequence is CASSLGLSGAGHIQYF. CDR3 bases: TGTGCCAGCAGCTTGGGCCTCAGCGGGGCAGGGCACATTCAGTACTTC. Full variable domain (remainder filled in from reference TRBV5-6 and TRBJ2-4): DAGVTQSPTHLIKTRGQQVTLRCSPKSGHDTVSWYQQALGQGPQFIFQYYEEEERQRGNFPDRFSGHQFPNYSSELNVNALLLGDSALYLCASSLGLSGAGHIQYFGAGTRLSVL.

J is TRBJ2-3 and V is TRBV6-1; unclear D gene. The CDR3 covers 11 residues. V lost 5 bases, J lost 3 bases, and 3 bases lay in between. CDR1 is MNHNS and CDR2 is SASEGT in the germline V gene. The CDR3: CASSRTDTQYF. CDR3 DNA: TGTGCCAGCAGTAGGACAGATACGCAGTATTTT.

This chain links TRBV4-1 with TRBJ2-2, with TRBD2 matching over 8 bases. CDR3 length: 20 amino acids. Trimming took 0 bases from V and 0 from J; bases not matched to a gene: 12. Germline assignment: CDR1 MGHRA and CDR2 YSYEKL. The CDR3 DNA is TGCGCCAGCAGCCAAGAAGGGCCCGAAAGCGGGGGTGCGAACACCGGGGAGCTGTTTTTT. Translation: CASSQEGPESGGANTGELFF.

J is TRBJ2-3 and V is TRBV5-1; D not resolved. CDR3 length equals 15 residues. V dropped 5 bases and J dropped 1 base, with 14 bases sitting between them. The germline V gene has CDR1 SGHRS and CDR2 YFSETQ. CDR3 protein: CASSIRAFRTDTQYF. In DNA form, the CDR3 reads TGCGCCAGCAGTATCCGGGCTTTCCGCACAGATACGCAGTATTTT.

This clone is a singleton in its sample. The gene calls are TRBV5-1 and TRBJ2-1; 9 nucleotides line up with TRBD2. The V gene end was trimmed by 4 bases and the J gene end by 1 base; junction bases not matched to a gene: 9. In germline, CDR1 is SGHRS, CDR2 YFSETQ. The CDR3 length is 17 residues. CDR3: CASSRGGTSRSYNEQFF. The CDR3 DNA reads TGCGCCAGCAGCAGGGGAGGGACTAGCCGATCCTACAATGAGCAGTTCTTC.

This chain joins TRBV4-1 and TRBJ2-3; D might be TRBD2 (5 bases). The V gene lost 3 bases and the J gene lost 4 bases, with 23 bases spanning the gap. Per germline, CDR1 MGHRA and CDR2 YSYEKL. CDR3 length: 18 amino acids. The CDR3 sequence is CASSQGLGRDLGADTQYF. CDR3 bases: TGCGCCAGCAGCCAGGGCCTCGGCCGGGATCTTGGCGCAGATACGCAGTATTTT.

The J gene is TRBJ1-1, the V gene TRBV4-2, with unresolved D. V was clipped by 8 bases and J by 1 base, with 17 bases between them. The CDR3 loop spans 15 amino acids. Germline values: CDR1 LGHNA, CDR2 YNFKEQ. CDR3 sequence reads: CASLPWKEGNTEAFF. CDR3 bases: TGTGCCAGCCTGCCGTGGAAGGAGGGGAACACTGAAGCTTTCTTT.

The genes are TRBV5-4 and TRBJ1-1; the D is unclear. V shed 4 bases and J shed 4 bases, with 11 bases lying between them. This CDR3 has 13 residues. Germline loops: CDR1 SGHNT, CDR2 YYREEE (reference sequence). Here the CDR3 DNA reads TGTGCCAGCAGCCAACTGCACGGCACTGAAGCTTTCTTT. It yields the protein CASSQLHGTEAFF.

This chain joins TRBV6-1 and TRBJ1-1; D is ambiguous. Trimming removed 3 bases at V and 10 bases at J, with 3 bases between. Germline V gene data show CDR1 as MNHNS and CDR2 as SASEGT. The CDR3 sequence is 9 residues long. CDR3 sequence reads: CASSDGAFF. CDR3 DNA sequence: TGTGCCAGCAGTGACGGAGCTTTCTTT.

The CDR3 reads CASRTTGVGEKLFF. DNA for the CDR3: TGTGCCAGCAGGACGACAGGGGTCGGCGAAAAACTGTTTTTT. The chain links TRBV6-5 to TRBJ1-4, with 8 bases identical to TRBD1. J lost 8 bases, V lost 6 bases, and 8 bases had no gene match. The CDR3 consists of 14 residues. CDR1 and CDR2 (germline): MNHEY, SVGAGI.

The CDR3 DNA sequence: TGTGCCAGCAGTGATGGGACAGGGTACTACGAGCAGTACTTC. It is translated as CASSDGTGYYEQYF. This rearrangement joins TRBV25-1 to TRBJ2-7; 9 nucleotides match TRBD1. CDR1 and CDR2 (germline): MGHDK, SYGVNS. V dropped 3 bases and J dropped 3; count of bases not matched to a gene: 3. This CDR3 spans 14 amino acids.

V usage is TRBV5-6 and J usage is TRBJ2-3; perhaps TRBD2 as D (5 bases). This CDR3 contains 16 residues. Germline V gives CDR1 SGHDT, CDR2 YYEEEE. The ends were cut back, 2 bases at V and 7 bases at J, with 20 bases in the middle. The DNA for the CDR3 is TGTGCCAGCAGCTTCTTGAGGGCCGGTTTGAGGAATACGCAGTATTTT. This sequence encodes CASSFLRAGLRNTQYF.

The chain couples TRBV5-1 to TRBJ2-2, with 7 bases identical to TRBD1. J gave up 1 base and V 2 bases, and 2 bases lay outside the gene matches. The germline V gene has CDR1 SGHRS and CDR2 YFSETQ. The CDR3 has 15 amino acids. In nucleotides, the CDR3 is TGCGCCAGCAGCTTCGGGACAGTGAACACCGGGGAGCTGTTTTTT. Translated: CASSFGTVNTGELFF.

The chain links TRBV18 to TRBJ2-5; maybe TRBD1 (6 bases). Deletions cut 3 bases from V and 4 bases from J, with 12 bases between. Per the germline V gene, CDR1 is KGHSH and CDR2 is LQKENI. This CDR3 has 14 residues. The CDR3 coding sequence is TGTGCCAGCTCACCGAGGGGGATCCCAGAGACCCAGTACTTC. This encodes CASSPRGIPETQYF.

The chain uses TRBV7-6 and TRBJ1-6; 9 nucleotides agree with TRBD1. The CDR3 is 14 residues long. V dropped 5 bases and J dropped 10; count of bases not matched to a gene: 6. From germline, CDR1 is SGHVS and CDR2 FNYEAQ. CDR3 sequence (DNA): TGTGCCAGCAGCCCAGGGACAGGGTACTCACCCCTCCACTTT. Encoded protein: CASSPGTGYSPLHF.

J is TRBJ1-5 and V is TRBV9, with D unresolved. Germline V lookup: CDR1 SGDLS, CDR2 YYNGEE. This CDR3 is 14 amino acids long. V lost 3 bases, J lost 10 bases, and 17 bases lay in between. The CDR3 region is CASSDAGPGGPQHF. In DNA, the CDR3 is TGTGCCAGCAGCGACGCCGGGCCAGGAGGTCCCCAGCATTTT.